This T cell receptor beta chain was profiled in a study of identifying expanded T cells in peripheral blood. Study-wide points: Clone count variance between roughly 2-week samples rose with total template count. Differentially abundant clones: 1 to 1.5 between replicates, around 16 at roughly 13 days, roughly 18 at four.

Some clones are missing from TCRdb's copy, which holds only in-frame ones; the method was immunoSEQ multiplex PCR. Of around 100,000 clones listed, approximately 90% were seen once; the top ten hold roughly 17%. During the collection period, no donor immune events like infections were recorded. Turning to this clone: Its antigen remains unknown.

Per germline, CDR1 MNHNY and CDR2 SVGAGI (reference sequence). The CDR3 is 12 amino acids. V gave up 5 bases and J gave up 8 bases, with 12 bases separating them. Sequencing was performed on blood. This TCR was sampled from a person between 18 and 75 years old in good health. This chain uses TRBV6-6 with TRBJ2-5; no firm D call. The CDR3 nucleotides read TGTGCCAGCAGTCCCCCCGCGTTAACCCAGTACTTC. Translating it yields CASSPPALTQYF.